Listed below are T cell receptor beta chains from one sample, sequenced in a study of T cells in Graves' hyperthyroidism and ophthalmopathy. TCRdb re-called the multiplex PCR reads with MiXCR, one entry per CDR3 protein. Of hundreds of thousands of distinct CDR3 sequences listed, roughly 20% are singletons. Sequences were obtained from blood. Source of these receptors: a man aged 25-40 years with Graves' ophthalmopathy. CDR3s include the opening cysteine and the closing phenylalanine or tryptophan. Each record gives: J gene, D gene, V gene, clone size, CDR3 protein, CDR3 DNA. The D gene is left open where the match is weak. Part of the rows lack a size; the others show once, few, many or a class for expanded clones.

J gene: TRBJ2-3
D gene: TRBD2
V gene: TRBV24-1
clone size: few
CDR3 protein: CATSFPGLAGGPADTQYF
CDR3 DNA: TGTGCCACCAGCTTCCCGGGACTAGCGGGAGGGCCTGCAGATACGCAGTATTTT

J gene: TRBJ2-1
D gene: NA
V gene: TRBV18
clone size: many
CDR3 protein: CASSWAAPPGNEQFF
CDR3 DNA: TGTGCCAGCTCATGGGCGGCGCCGCCGGGTAATGAGCAGTTCTTC

J gene: TRBJ1-5
D gene: NA
V gene: TRBV6-2/TRBV6-3
clone size: NA
CDR3 protein: CASSSPIRSKQPQHF
CDR3 DNA: TGTGCCAGCAGCTCCCCTATTAGGTCCAAACAGCCCCAGCATTTT

J gene: TRBJ2-5
D gene: TRBD1
V gene: TRBV30
clone size: many
CDR3 protein: CAHDRGTETQYF
CDR3 DNA: TGTGCCCACGACAGGGGGACGGAGACCCAGTACTTC

J gene: TRBJ2-1
D gene: TRBD2
V gene: TRBV24-1
clone size: many
CDR3 protein: CATSDLPVLAGETEQFF
CDR3 DNA: TGTGCCACCAGTGATTTGCCGGTACTAGCGGGAGAAACTGAGCAGTTCTTC

J gene: TRBJ2-3
D gene: TRBD1
V gene: TRBV6-5
clone size: few
CDR3 protein: CASSYQGAGGDTQYF
CDR3 DNA: TGTGCCAGCAGTTACCAGGGGGCAGGGGGAGATACGCAGTATTTT

J gene: TRBJ2-2
D gene: NA
V gene: TRBV6-5
clone size: few
CDR3 protein: CASSYLQGAPELFF
CDR3 DNA: TGTGCCAGCAGTTACCTACAGGGTGCCCCGGAGCTGTTTTTT

J gene: TRBJ2-1
D gene: TRBD2
V gene: TRBV28
clone size: many
CDR3 protein: CASTPAGTSGLNEQFF
CDR3 DNA: TGTGCCAGCACCCCCGCCGGGACTAGCGGGTTGAATGAGCAGTTCTTC

J gene: TRBJ2-1
D gene: NA
V gene: TRBV14
clone size: NA
CDR3 protein: CASSRGRINEQFF
CDR3 DNA: TGTGCCAGCAGCCGCGGACGGATAAATGAGCAGTTCTTC

J gene: TRBJ1-5
D gene: TRBD1
V gene: TRBV20-1
clone size: NA
CDR3 protein: CSASTGQAHNQPQHF
CDR3 DNA: TGCAGTGCTTCTACCGGACAGGCCCACAATCAGCCCCAGCATTTT

J gene: TRBJ1-2
D gene: TRBD1
V gene: TRBV7-2
clone size: many
CDR3 protein: CASTPGTAASNYGYTF
CDR3 DNA: TGTGCCAGCACCCCCGGGACAGCTGCTTCTAACTATGGCTACACCTTC

J gene: TRBJ2-1
D gene: TRBD1
V gene: TRBV5-1
clone size: many
CDR3 protein: CASSPGQGSSNEQFF
CDR3 DNA: TGCGCCAGCAGCCCCGGACAGGGGTCGAGTAATGAGCAGTTCTTC

J gene: TRBJ2-7
D gene: NA
V gene: TRBV12-3/TRBV12-4
clone size: few
CDR3 protein: CASKAGQSYEQYF
CDR3 DNA: TGTGCCAGCAAAGCGGGACAGAGCTACGAGCAGTACTTC

J gene: TRBJ1-1
D gene: TRBD1
V gene: TRBV12-5
clone size: few
CDR3 protein: CASGLTGATEAFF
CDR3 DNA: TGTGCTAGTGGTTTGACAGGGGCAACTGAAGCTTTCTTT

J gene: TRBJ1-1
D gene: NA
V gene: TRBV20-1
clone size: NA
CDR3 protein: CSARPGPGAFF
CDR3 DNA: TGCAGTGCCCGACCGGGGCCTGGAGCTTTCTTT

J gene: TRBJ1-1
D gene: NA
V gene: TRBV6-1
clone size: many
CDR3 protein: CASSDGGNTEAFF
CDR3 DNA: TGTGCCAGCAGTGATGGGGGGAACACTGAAGCTTTCTTT

J gene: TRBJ2-4
D gene: NA
V gene: TRBV12-3/TRBV12-4
clone size: few
CDR3 protein: CASSARARVSLAKNIQYF
CDR3 DNA: TGTGCCAGCTCTGCGAGGGCCCGGGTGTCCTTAGCCAAAAACATTCAGTACTTC

J gene: TRBJ2-1
D gene: NA
V gene: TRBV5-1
clone size: few
CDR3 protein: CASSKAGNRPTNEQFF
CDR3 DNA: TGCGCCAGCAGCAAAGCAGGGAATAGGCCCACCAATGAGCAGTTCTTC

J gene: TRBJ2-5
D gene: NA
V gene: TRBV2
clone size: NA
CDR3 protein: CASSDRTDQETQYF
CDR3 DNA: TGTGCCAGCAGTGATAGGACAGACCAAGAGACCCAGTACTTC

J gene: TRBJ1-3
D gene: NA
V gene: TRBV4-1
clone size: few
CDR3 protein: CASSQHPFSGNTIYF
CDR3 DNA: TGCGCCAGCAGCCAACACCCATTCTCTGGAAACACCATATATTTT

J gene: TRBJ2-3
D gene: TRBD1
V gene: TRBV28
clone size: many
CDR3 protein: CASSSHRGWTDTQYF
CDR3 DNA: TGTGCCAGCAGTTCGCACAGGGGGTGGACAGATACGCAGTATTTT

J gene: TRBJ2-7
D gene: NA
V gene: TRBV6-2/TRBV6-3
clone size: few
CDR3 protein: CASSYSPKDVSSYEQYF
CDR3 DNA: TGTGCCAGCAGTTACTCCCCGAAGGACGTCAGCTCCTACGAGCAGTACTTC

J gene: TRBJ2-1
D gene: NA
V gene: TRBV11-3
clone size: few
CDR3 protein: CASSYGIGDEQFF
CDR3 DNA: TGTGCCAGCAGCTACGGGATAGGCGATGAGCAGTTCTTC

J gene: TRBJ2-7
D gene: NA
V gene: TRBV6-1
clone size: few
CDR3 protein: CASEGTETYEQYF
CDR3 DNA: TGTGCCAGCGAAGGGACGGAGACCTACGAGCAGTACTTC

J gene: TRBJ2-5
D gene: NA
V gene: TRBV19
clone size: NA
CDR3 protein: CASSRGGGPSETQYF
CDR3 DNA: TGTGCCAGTAGTCGAGGGGGAGGGCCCTCGGAGACCCAGTACTTC

J gene: TRBJ1-2
D gene: TRBD1
V gene: TRBV5-1
clone size: NA
CDR3 protein: CASSWGQMSYGYTF
CDR3 DNA: TGCGCCAGCAGCTGGGGACAGATGAGCTATGGCTACACCTTC

J gene: TRBJ2-7
D gene: NA
V gene: TRBV6-2/TRBV6-3
clone size: many
CDR3 protein: CASSYAGPVGFYEQYF
CDR3 DNA: TGTGCCAGCAGTTACGCGGGACCCGTCGGATTCTACGAGCAGTACTTC

J gene: TRBJ1-5
D gene: NA
V gene: TRBV30
clone size: many
CDR3 protein: CAWSVQQGRQPQHF
CDR3 DNA: TGTGCCTGGAGTGTACAGCAGGGCCGGCAGCCCCAGCATTTT

J gene: TRBJ1-2
D gene: TRBD1
V gene: TRBV28
clone size: NA
CDR3 protein: CASSLRNRGNGYTF
CDR3 DNA: TGTGCCAGCAGTTTAAGAAACAGGGGGAATGGCTACACCTTC

J gene: TRBJ1-5
D gene: NA
V gene: TRBV4-3
clone size: few
CDR3 protein: CASSQVPGDGQPQHF
CDR3 DNA: TGCGCCAGCAGCCAAGTTCCAGGGGATGGTCAGCCCCAGCATTTT

J gene: TRBJ1-4
D gene: TRBD1
V gene: TRBV7-9
clone size: many
CDR3 protein: CASSLVRGRPEKLFF
CDR3 DNA: TGTGCCAGCAGCTTAGTCAGGGGGCGTCCTGAAAAACTGTTTTTT

J gene: TRBJ1-6
D gene: TRBD1
V gene: TRBV6-1
clone size: few
CDR3 protein: CASRGRQGNFSPLHF
CDR3 DNA: TGTGCCAGCAGAGGACGACAGGGAAATTTTTCACCCCTCCACTTT

J gene: TRBJ2-7
D gene: TRBD2
V gene: TRBV18
clone size: many
CDR3 protein: CASSPGLASEQYF
CDR3 DNA: TGTGCCAGCTCACCGGGACTAGCTAGCGAGCAGTACTTC

J gene: TRBJ1-5
D gene: NA
V gene: TRBV5-1
clone size: NA
CDR3 protein: CTSSLGPGNNQPQHF
CDR3 DNA: TGCACCAGCAGCTTGGGTCCAGGAAACAATCAGCCCCAGCATTTT

J gene: TRBJ1-1
D gene: NA
V gene: TRBV12-3/TRBV12-4
clone size: NA
CDR3 protein: CASSPQEGGTEAFF
CDR3 DNA: TGTGCCAGCAGTCCTCAGGAAGGGGGGACTGAAGCTTTCTTT

J gene: TRBJ2-2
D gene: NA
V gene: TRBV6-1
clone size: NA
CDR3 protein: CASRAGTHVSAELFF
CDR3 DNA: TGTGCCAGCAGAGCCGGGACACACGTTTCGGCGGAGCTGTTTTTT

J gene: TRBJ2-2
D gene: NA
V gene: TRBV4-2
clone size: NA
CDR3 protein: CASSQESTRARGELFF
CDR3 DNA: TGTGCCAGCAGCCAAGAATCGACACGTGCGCGCGGGGAGCTGTTTTTT

J gene: TRBJ2-7
D gene: NA
V gene: TRBV25-1
clone size: NA
CDR3 protein: CACSEYVAGKYEQYF
CDR3 DNA: TGTGCCTGCAGTGAATATGTGGCAGGGAAATACGAGCAGTACTTC

J gene: TRBJ1-1
D gene: NA
V gene: TRBV7-2
clone size: many
CDR3 protein: CASSRQQGGTEAFF
CDR3 DNA: TGTGCCAGCAGCCGCCAGCAGGGTGGTACTGAAGCTTTCTTT

J gene: TRBJ1-2
D gene: NA
V gene: TRBV20-1
clone size: NA
CDR3 protein: CSVLDRPDYGYTF
CDR3 DNA: TGCAGTGTCCTAGACAGGCCGGACTATGGCTACACCTTC

J gene: TRBJ1-5
D gene: TRBD1
V gene: TRBV3-1
clone size: NA
CDR3 protein: CASSQQTGVNQPQHF
CDR3 DNA: TGTGCCAGCAGCCAACAGACAGGGGTTAATCAGCCCCAGCATTTT

J gene: TRBJ1-4
D gene: NA
V gene: TRBV20-1
clone size: few
CDR3 protein: CSAIAIATNEKRFF
CDR3 DNA: TGCAGTGCTATTGCGATCGCAACTAATGAAAAACGGTTTTTT

J gene: TRBJ1-1
D gene: NA
V gene: TRBV28
clone size: NA
CDR3 protein: CASSPVGEGMNTEAFF
CDR3 DNA: TGTGCCAGCAGTCCTGTGGGGGAGGGGATGAACACTGAAGCTTTCTTT

J gene: TRBJ2-6
D gene: NA
V gene: TRBV12-3/TRBV12-4
clone size: few
CDR3 protein: CASTVGVNVLTF
CDR3 DNA: TGTGCCAGCACAGTTGGGGTCAACGTCCTGACTTTC

J gene: TRBJ2-5
D gene: NA
V gene: TRBV30
clone size: few
CDR3 protein: CAWSAGVMYQETQYF
CDR3 DNA: TGTGCCTGGAGTGCAGGGGTTATGTACCAAGAGACCCAGTACTTC

J gene: TRBJ1-6
D gene: TRBD1
V gene: TRBV28
clone size: many
CDR3 protein: CASSSVDRGNSPLHF
CDR3 DNA: TGTGCCAGCAGCTCCGTGGACAGGGGCAATTCACCCCTCCACTTT

J gene: TRBJ1-1
D gene: NA
V gene: TRBV27
clone size: many
CDR3 protein: CASSLFRGTEAFF
CDR3 DNA: TGTGCCAGCAGTTTATTCCGGGGCACTGAAGCTTTCTTT

J gene: TRBJ2-2
D gene: NA
V gene: TRBV4-1
clone size: NA
CDR3 protein: CASRLRGTVELGELFF
CDR3 DNA: TGCGCCAGCAGACTTCGCGGGACAGTTGAGCTCGGGGAGCTGTTTTTT

J gene: TRBJ2-7
D gene: TRBD2
V gene: TRBV20-1
clone size: NA
CDR3 protein: CSGRSSGTGYEQYF
CDR3 DNA: TGCAGTGGCAGGTCTAGCGGGACGGGCTACGAGCAGTACTTC

J gene: TRBJ1-4
D gene: NA
V gene: TRBV7-6
clone size: NA
CDR3 protein: CASSLTGTTNNEKLFF
CDR3 DNA: TGTGCCAGCAGCTTGACGGGGACAACCAATAATGAAAAACTGTTTTTT

J gene: TRBJ2-7
D gene: NA
V gene: TRBV12-3/TRBV12-4
clone size: many
CDR3 protein: CASSLSGGPSEQYF
CDR3 DNA: TGTGCCAGCAGTTTATCTGGGGGCCCAAGCGAGCAGTACTTC

J gene: TRBJ1-2
D gene: NA
V gene: TRBV20-1
clone size: few
CDR3 protein: CSASTRGDYGYTF
CDR3 DNA: TGCAGTGCTAGTACCAGGGGAGACTATGGCTACACCTTC

J gene: TRBJ2-1
D gene: NA
V gene: TRBV18
clone size: NA
CDR3 protein: CASSPPLTSGWHNEQFF
CDR3 DNA: TGTGCCAGCTCACCACCGCTTACGTCCGGCTGGCACAATGAGCAGTTCTTC

J gene: TRBJ2-7
D gene: NA
V gene: TRBV7-9
clone size: NA
CDR3 protein: CASSPILGRRTYEQYF
CDR3 DNA: TGTGCCAGCAGCCCCATATTAGGACGGAGAACCTACGAGCAGTACTTC